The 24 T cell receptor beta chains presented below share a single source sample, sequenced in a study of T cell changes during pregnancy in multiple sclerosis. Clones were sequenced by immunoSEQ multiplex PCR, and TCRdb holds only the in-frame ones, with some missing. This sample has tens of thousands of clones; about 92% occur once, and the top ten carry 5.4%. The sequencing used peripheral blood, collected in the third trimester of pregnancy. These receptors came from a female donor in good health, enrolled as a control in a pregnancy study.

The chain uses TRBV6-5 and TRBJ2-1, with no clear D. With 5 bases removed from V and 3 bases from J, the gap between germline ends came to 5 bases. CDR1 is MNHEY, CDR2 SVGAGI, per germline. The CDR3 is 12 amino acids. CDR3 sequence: CASSKRYNEQFF. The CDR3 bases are TGTGCCAGCAGTAAGCGCTACAATGAGCAGTTCTTC.

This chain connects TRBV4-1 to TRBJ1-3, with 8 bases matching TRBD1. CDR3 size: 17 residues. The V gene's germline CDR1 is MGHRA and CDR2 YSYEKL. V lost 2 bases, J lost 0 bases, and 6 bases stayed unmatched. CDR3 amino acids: CASSQQDRATSGNTIYF. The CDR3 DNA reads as TGCGCCAGCAGCCAACAGGACAGGGCCACCTCTGGAAACACCATATATTTT.

CDR3 protein: CASSSYTLRTDQPQHF. The DNA of the CDR3 is TGTGCCAGCAGCTCGTATACACTACGGACAGACCAGCCCCAGCATTTT. The chain combines TRBV7-8 with TRBJ1-5; a weak D match, TRBD1 (6 bases). Trimming cost V 4 bases and J 7 bases, with 20 bases left between them. This CDR3 is built from 16 residues. Germline CDR1 SGHVS, CDR2 FQNEAQ.

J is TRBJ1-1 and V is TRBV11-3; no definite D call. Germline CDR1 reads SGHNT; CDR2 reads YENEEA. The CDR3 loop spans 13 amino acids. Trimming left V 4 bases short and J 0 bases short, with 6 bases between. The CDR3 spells CASSYSLNTEAFF. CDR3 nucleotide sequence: TGTGCCAGCAGCTACAGTCTGAACACTGAAGCTTTCTTT. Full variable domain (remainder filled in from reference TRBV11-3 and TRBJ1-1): EAGVVQSPRYKIIEKKQPVAFWCNPISGHNTLYWYLQNLGQGPELLIRYENEEAVDDSQLPKDRFSAERLKGVDSTLKIQPAELGDSAVYLCASSYSLNTEAFFGQGTRLTVV.

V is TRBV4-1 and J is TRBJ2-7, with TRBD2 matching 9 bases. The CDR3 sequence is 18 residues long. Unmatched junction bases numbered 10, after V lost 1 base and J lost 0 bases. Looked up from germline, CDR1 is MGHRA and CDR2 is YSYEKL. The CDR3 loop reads CASSQGGRSSGGSYEQYF. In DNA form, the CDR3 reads TGCGCCAGCAGCCAAGGAGGAAGGAGTAGCGGGGGCTCCTACGAGCAGTACTTC.

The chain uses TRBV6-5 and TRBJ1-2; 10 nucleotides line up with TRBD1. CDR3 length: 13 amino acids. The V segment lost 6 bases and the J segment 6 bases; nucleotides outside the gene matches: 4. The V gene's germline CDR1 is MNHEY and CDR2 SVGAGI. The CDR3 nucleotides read TGTGCCAGCAGCAGGACAGGGGGTGATGGCTACACCTTC. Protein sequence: CASSRTGGDGYTF.

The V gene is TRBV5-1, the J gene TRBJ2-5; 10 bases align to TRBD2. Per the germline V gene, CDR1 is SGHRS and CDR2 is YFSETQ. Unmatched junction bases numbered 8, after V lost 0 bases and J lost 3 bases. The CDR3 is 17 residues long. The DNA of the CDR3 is TGCGCCAGCAGCTTGGCCATCGCGCTAGCGGGGGAAGAGACCCAGTACTTC. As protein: CASSLAIALAGEETQYF.

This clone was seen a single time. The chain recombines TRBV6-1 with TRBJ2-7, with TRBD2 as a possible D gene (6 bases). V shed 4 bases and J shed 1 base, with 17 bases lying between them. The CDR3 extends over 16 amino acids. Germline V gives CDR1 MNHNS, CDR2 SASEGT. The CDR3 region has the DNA TGTGCCAGCAGTGTGGGGGGTGGGGATTCTTCCTACGAGCAGTACTTC. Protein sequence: CASSVGGGDSSYEQYF.

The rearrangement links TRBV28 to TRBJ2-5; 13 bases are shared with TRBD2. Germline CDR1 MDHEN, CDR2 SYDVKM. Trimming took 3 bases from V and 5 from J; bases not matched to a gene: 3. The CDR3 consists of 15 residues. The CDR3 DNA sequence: TGTGCCAGCAGTTTTGGGACTAGCGGGAAGGAGACCCAGTACTTC. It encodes CASSFGTSGKETQYF.

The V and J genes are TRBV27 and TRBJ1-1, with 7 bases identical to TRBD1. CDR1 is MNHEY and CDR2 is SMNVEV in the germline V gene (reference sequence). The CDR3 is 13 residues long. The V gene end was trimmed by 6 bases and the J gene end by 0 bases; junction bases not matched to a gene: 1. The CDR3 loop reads CASSTGVNTEAFF. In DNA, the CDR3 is TGTGCCAGCAGCACAGGGGTGAACACTGAAGCTTTCTTT.

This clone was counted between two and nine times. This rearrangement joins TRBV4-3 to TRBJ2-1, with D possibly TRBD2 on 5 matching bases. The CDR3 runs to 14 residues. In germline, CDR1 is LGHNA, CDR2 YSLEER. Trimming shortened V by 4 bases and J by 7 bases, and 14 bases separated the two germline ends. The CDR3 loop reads CASSPQTGDNEQFF. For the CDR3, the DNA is TGCGCCAGCAGCCCCCAGACCGGGGATAATGAGCAGTTCTTC.

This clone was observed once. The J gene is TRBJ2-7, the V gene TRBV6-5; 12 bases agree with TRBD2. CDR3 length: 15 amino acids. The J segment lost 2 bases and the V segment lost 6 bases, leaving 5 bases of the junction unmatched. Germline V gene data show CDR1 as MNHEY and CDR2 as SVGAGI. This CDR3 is CASSSSSGGAYEQYF. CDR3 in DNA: TGTGCCAGCAGCTCTTCTAGCGGGGGGGCCTACGAGCAGTACTTC.

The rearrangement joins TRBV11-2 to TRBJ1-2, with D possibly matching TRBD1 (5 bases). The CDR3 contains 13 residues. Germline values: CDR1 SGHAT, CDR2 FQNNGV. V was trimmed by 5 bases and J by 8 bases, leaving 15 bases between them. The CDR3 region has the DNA TGTGCCAGCAGCGCGTGGGGAGGGGAAGGCTACACCTTC. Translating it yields CASSAWGGEGYTF.

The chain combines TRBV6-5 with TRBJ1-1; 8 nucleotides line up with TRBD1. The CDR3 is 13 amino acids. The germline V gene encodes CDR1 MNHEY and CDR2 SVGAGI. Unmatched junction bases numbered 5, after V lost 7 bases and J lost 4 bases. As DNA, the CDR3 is TGTGCCAGCAAGACAGGGGCGGGCACTGAAGCTTTCTTT. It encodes CASKTGAGTEAFF.

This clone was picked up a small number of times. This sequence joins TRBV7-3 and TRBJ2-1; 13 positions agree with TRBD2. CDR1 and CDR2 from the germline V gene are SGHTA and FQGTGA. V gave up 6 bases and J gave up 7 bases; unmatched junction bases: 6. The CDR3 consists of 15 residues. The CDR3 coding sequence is TGTGCCAGCAGGCGGACTAGCGGGGGACTAAATGAGCAGTTCTTC. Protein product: CASRRTSGGLNEQFF.

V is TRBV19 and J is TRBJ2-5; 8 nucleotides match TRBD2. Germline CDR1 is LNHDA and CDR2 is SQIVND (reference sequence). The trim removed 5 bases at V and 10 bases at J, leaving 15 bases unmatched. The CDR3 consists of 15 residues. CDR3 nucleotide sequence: TGTGCCAGTAGTGCTCCGGGACTAGGGGATTGGGGCCAGTACTTC. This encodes CASSAPGLGDWGQYF.

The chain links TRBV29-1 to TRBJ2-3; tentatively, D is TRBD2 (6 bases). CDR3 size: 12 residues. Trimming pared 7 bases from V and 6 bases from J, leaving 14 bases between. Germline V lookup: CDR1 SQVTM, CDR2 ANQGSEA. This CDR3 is CSAGLSRDTQYF. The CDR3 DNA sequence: TGCAGCGCGGGACTGAGTCGGGATACGCAGTATTTT.

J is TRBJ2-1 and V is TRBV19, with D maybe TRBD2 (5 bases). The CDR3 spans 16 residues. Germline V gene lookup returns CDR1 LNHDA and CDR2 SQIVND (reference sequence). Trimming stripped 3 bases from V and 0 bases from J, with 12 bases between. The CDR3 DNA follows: TGTGCCAGTAGTATCCTAGCCGTTAGCTCCTACAATGAGCAGTTCTTC. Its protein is CASSILAVSSYNEQFF.

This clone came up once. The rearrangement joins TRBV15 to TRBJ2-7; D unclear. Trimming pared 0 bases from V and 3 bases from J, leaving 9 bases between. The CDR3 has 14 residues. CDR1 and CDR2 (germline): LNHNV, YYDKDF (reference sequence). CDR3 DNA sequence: TGTGCCACCAGCAGAGACCTCCTCCTCTACGAGCAGTACTTC. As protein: CATSRDLLLYEQYF.

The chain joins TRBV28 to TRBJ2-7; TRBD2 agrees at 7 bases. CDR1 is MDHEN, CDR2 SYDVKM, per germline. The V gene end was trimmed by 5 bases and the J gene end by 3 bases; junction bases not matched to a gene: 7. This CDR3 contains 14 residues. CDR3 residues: CASSLPGTIYEQYF. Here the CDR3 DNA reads TGTGCCAGCAGTCTCCCCGGGACTATCTACGAGCAGTACTTC.

The CDR3 here is CASSLAVDGIEQYF. In DNA form, the CDR3 reads TGTGCCAGCAGCTTAGCAGTCGACGGGATCGAGCAGTACTTC. V and J are TRBV7-8 and TRBJ2-7; TRBD2 might be the D (5 bases). The V end was cut by 0 bases, the J end by 6 bases, with 12 bases between. The CDR3 sequence is 14 residues long. CDR1 and CDR2 (germline): SGHVS, FQNEAQ.

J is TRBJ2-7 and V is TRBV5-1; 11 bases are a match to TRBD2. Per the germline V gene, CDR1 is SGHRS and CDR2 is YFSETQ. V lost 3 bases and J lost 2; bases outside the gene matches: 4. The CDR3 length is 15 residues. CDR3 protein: CASSSLAGGTYEQYF. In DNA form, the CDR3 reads TGCGCCAGCAGCTCCCTAGCGGGAGGCACCTACGAGCAGTACTTC.

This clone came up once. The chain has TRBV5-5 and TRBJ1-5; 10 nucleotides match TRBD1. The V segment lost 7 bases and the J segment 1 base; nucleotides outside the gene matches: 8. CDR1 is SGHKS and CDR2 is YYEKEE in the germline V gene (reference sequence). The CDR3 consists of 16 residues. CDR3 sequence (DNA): TGTGCCAGCGCGGAGATGACAGGGGGCAGCAATCAGCCCCAGCATTTT. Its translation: CASAEMTGGSNQPQHF.

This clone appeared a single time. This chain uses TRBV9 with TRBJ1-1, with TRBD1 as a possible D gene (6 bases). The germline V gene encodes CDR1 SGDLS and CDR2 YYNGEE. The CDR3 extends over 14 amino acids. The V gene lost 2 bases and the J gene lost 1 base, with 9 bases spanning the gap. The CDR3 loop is CASSVTGTNTEAFF. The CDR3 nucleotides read TGTGCCAGCAGCGTCACAGGGACGAACACTGAAGCTTTCTTT.